This is a list of T cell receptor beta chains from one sample in a study of blood T cell repertoires in COVID-19. Repertoires were generated with immunoSEQ multiplex PCR, while TCRdb's copy carries only in-frame clones and drops some. The sample contains about 77,000 clones, around nine tenths of which appear only once. The specimen sequenced was peripheral blood. These TCRs come from a woman older than 75 with active or convalescent COVID-19. Each CDR3 is given with its conserved first and last residue.

j_call v_call cdr3_aa
TRBJ1-1 TRBV7-6 CASSLLGQPTEAFF
TRBJ1-2 TRBV7-2 CASSLQATNYGYTF
TRBJ2-6 TRBV19 CATSPGVQGLSGANVLTF
TRBJ2-3 TRBV27 CASSPLTGLGTDTQYF
TRBJ1-4 TRBV4-3 CASSDRTGRRGEKLFF
TRBJ1-3 TRBV7-8 CASSPGRGFHYSGNTIYF
TRBJ2-6 TRBV7-3 CASSRPGVGANVLTF
TRBJ1-1 TRBV2 CASRDRGKNTEAFF
TRBJ2-2 TRBV6-5 CASSEYNTGELFF
TRBJ2-2 TRBV5-8 CASSLILTGELFF
TRBJ2-7 TRBV27 CASRLGTGGTYEQYF
TRBJ1-5 TRBV2 CASKKGGTGMSNQPQHF
TRBJ1-6 TRBV30 CAWRVTGVGSPLHF
TRBJ1-1 TRBV7-3 CASREGQGTEAFF
TRBJ2-4 TRBV5-6 CASSLTGGPKNIQYF
TRBJ1-4 TRBV7-8 CASSSGDREKLFF
TRBJ2-3 TRBV19 CASSMSSGGTDTQYF
TRBJ1-2 TRBV12-3/TRBV12-4 CASSPANYGYTF
TRBJ1-6 TRBV15 CATSLAGWNSPLHF
TRBJ2-7 TRBV5-1 CASSLHQGSYEQYF
TRBJ2-5 TRBV2 CASSRDRGQETQYF
TRBJ1-4 TRBV7-9 CASSQGVGGEGEKLFF
TRBJ1-3 TRBV6-6 CASSYQGGSGNTIYF
TRBJ1-6 TRBV3-1/TRBV3-2 CASTYGGTNNSPLHF
TRBJ2-7 TRBV18 CASSPLGTGSHEQYF
TRBJ2-6 TRBV30 CARASEGGANVLTF
TRBJ2-3 TRBV20-1 CSATPGYTQYF
TRBJ2-6 TRBV19 CASSSPGHPSGANVLTF
TRBJ1-1 TRBV5-1 CASRPGVGDTEAFF
TRBJ2-3 TRBV2 CASGTFSTDTQYF
TRBJ2-7 TRBV9 CASSRQVTSYEQYF
TRBJ2-5 TRBV7-2 CASSSPSGGKETQYF
TRBJ2-3 TRBV5-6 CASSLEGLGETDTQYF
TRBJ1-1 TRBV4-1 CASSHPLGAEAFF
TRBJ1-6 TRBV28 CASSLRTGVGASPLHF